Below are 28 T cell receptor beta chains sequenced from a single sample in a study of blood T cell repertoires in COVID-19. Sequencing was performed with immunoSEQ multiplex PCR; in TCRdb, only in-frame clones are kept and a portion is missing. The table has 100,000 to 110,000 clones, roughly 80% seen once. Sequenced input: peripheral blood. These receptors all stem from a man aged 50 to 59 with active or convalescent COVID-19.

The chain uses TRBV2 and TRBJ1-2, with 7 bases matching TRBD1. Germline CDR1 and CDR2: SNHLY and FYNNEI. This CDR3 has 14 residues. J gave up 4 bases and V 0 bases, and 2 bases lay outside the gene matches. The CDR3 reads CASSEARTGYGYTF. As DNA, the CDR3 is TGTGCCAGCAGTGAAGCGCGGACAGGCTATGGCTACACCTTC.

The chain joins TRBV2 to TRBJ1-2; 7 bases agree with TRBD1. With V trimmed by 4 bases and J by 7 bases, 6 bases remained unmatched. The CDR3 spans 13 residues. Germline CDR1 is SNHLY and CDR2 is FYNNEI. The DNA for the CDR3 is TGTGCCAGCAGTGTTGAAGGGGGCTCTGGCTACACCTTC. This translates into CASSVEGGSGYTF. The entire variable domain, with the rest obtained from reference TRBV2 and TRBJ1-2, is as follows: EPEVTQTPSHQVTQMGQEVILRCVPISNHLYFYWYRQILGQKVEFLVSFYNNEISEKSEIFDDQFSVERPDGSNFTLKIRSTKLEDSAMYFCASSVEGGSGYTFGSGTRLTVV.

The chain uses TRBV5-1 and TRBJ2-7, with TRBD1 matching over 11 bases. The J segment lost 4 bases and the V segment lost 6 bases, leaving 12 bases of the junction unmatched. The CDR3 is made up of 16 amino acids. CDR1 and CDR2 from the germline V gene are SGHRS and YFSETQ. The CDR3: CASNMGNRDRGYEQYF. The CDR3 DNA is TGCGCCAGCAACATGGGAAACCGGGACAGGGGGTACGAGCAGTACTTC.

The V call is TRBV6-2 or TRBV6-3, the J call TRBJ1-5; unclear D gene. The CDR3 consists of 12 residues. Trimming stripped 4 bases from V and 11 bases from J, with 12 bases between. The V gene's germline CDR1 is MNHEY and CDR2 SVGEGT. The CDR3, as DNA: TGTGCCAGCAGTTCGACTTCATTATCCCAGCATTTT. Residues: CASSSTSLSQHF.

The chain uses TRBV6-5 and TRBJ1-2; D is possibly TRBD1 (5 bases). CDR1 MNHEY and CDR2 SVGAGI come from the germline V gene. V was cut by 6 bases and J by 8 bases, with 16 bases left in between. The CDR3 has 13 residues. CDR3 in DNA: TGTGCCAGCAGCCCCGGACAATTAGACGGCTACACCTTC. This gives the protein CASSPGQLDGYTF.

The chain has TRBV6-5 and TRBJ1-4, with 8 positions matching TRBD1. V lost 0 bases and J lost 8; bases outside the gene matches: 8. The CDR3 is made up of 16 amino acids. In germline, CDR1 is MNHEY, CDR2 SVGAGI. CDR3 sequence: CASSYSIPDRGEKLFF. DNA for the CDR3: TGTGCCAGCAGTTACTCGATTCCCGACAGGGGCGAAAAACTGTTTTTT.

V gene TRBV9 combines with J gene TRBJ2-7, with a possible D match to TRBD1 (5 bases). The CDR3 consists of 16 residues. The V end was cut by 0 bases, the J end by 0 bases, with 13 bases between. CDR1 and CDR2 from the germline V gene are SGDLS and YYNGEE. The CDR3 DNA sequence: TGTGCCAGCAGCGTAGAGGATAGGGGCGCCTCCTACGAGCAGTACTTC. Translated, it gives CASSVEDRGASYEQYF. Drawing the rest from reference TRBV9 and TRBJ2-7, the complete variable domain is DSGVTQTPKHLITATGQRVTLRCSPRSGDLSVYWYQQSLDQGLQFLIQYYNGEERAKGNILERFSAQQFPDLHSELNLSSLELGDSALYFCASSVEDRGASYEQYFGPGTRLTVT.

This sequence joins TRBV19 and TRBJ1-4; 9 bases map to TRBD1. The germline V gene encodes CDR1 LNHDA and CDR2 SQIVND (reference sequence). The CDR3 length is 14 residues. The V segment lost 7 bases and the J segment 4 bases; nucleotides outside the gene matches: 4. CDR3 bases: TGTGCCAGTACCGACAGGGGGAGTAATGAAAAACTGTTTTTT. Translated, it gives CASTDRGSNEKLFF.

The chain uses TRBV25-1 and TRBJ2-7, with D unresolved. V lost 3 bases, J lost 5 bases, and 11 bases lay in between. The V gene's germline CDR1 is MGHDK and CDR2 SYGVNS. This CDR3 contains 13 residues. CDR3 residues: CASSEAGRHEQYF. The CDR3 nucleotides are TGTGCCAGCAGTGAGGCCGGCAGGCACGAGCAGTACTTC.

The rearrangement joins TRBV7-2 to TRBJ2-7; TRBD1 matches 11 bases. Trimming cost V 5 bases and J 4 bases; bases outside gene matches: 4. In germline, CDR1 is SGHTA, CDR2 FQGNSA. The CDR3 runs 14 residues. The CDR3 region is CASSSRDRGYEQYF. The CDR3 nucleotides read TGTGCCAGCAGCAGCCGGGACAGGGGGTACGAGCAGTACTTC.

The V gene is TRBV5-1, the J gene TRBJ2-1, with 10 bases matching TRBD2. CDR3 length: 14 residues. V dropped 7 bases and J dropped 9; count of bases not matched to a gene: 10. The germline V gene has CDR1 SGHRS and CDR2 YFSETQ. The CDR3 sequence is CASSGTSASSEQFF. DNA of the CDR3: TGCGCCAGCTCCGGGACTAGCGCCTCGAGTGAGCAGTTCTTC.

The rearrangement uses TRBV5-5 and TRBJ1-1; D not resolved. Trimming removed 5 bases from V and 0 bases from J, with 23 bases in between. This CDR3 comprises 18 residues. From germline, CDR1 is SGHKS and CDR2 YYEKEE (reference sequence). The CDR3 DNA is TGTGCCAGCAGGGCTACGGGGTCGGGAGACCCTATGAACACTGAAGCTTTCTTT. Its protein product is CASRATGSGDPMNTEAFF.

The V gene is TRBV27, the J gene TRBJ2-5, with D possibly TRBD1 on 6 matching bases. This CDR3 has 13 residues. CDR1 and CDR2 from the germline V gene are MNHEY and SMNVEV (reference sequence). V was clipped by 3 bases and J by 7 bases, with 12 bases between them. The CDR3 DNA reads TGTGCCAGCAGTTTGAGGGGGTTTGGGACCCAGTACTTC. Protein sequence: CASSLRGFGTQYF.

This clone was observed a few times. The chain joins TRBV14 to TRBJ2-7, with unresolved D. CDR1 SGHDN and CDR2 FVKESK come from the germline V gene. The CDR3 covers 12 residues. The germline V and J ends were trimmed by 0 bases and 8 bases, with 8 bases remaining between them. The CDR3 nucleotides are TGTGCCAGCAGCCAAGATTCCCTAAAGCAGTACTTC. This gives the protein CASSQDSLKQYF.

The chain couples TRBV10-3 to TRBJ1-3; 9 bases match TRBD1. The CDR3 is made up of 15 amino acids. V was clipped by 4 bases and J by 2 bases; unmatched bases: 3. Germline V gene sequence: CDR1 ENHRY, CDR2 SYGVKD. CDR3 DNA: TGTGCCATCAGTGGGGGACAGGGACCTGGAAACACCATATATTTT. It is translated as CAISGGQGPGNTIYF.

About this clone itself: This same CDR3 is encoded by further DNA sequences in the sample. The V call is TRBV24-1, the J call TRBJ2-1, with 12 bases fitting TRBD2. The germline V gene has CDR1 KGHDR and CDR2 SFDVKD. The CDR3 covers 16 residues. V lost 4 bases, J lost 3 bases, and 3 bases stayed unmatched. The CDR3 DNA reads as TGTGCCACCAGTGACCCGACTAGCGGGAGCTACAATGAGCAGTTCTTC. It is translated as CATSDPTSGSYNEQFF.

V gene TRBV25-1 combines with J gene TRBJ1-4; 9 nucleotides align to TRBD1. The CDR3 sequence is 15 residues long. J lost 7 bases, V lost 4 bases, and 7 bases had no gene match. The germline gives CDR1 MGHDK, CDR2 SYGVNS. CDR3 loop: CASSVATGGGEKLFF. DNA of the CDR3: TGTGCCAGCAGTGTAGCGACAGGGGGAGGTGAAAAACTGTTTTTT.

The CDR3 reads CASSITSDSYNEQFF. The DNA for the CDR3 is TGTGCCAGTAGTATAACTAGCGACTCCTACAATGAGCAGTTCTTC. The chain joins TRBV19 to TRBJ2-1, with TRBD2 matching over 7 bases. V was pared by 2 bases and J by 0 bases, with 1 base of the junction left unmatched. Germline loops: CDR1 LNHDA, CDR2 SQIVND (reference sequence). This CDR3 spans 15 amino acids.

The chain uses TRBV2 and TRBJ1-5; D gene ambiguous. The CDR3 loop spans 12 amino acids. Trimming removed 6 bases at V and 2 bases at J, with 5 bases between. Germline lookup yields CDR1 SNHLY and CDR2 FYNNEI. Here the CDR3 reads CASRQGNQPQHF. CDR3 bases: TGTGCCAGCAGGCAGGGCAATCAGCCCCAGCATTTT.

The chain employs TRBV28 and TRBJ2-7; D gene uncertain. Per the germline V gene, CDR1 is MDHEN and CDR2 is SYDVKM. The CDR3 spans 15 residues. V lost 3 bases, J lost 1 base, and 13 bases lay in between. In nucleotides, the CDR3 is TGTGCCAGCAGTTTCTTTCCAACTACTTCCTACGAGCAGTACTTC. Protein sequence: CASSFFPTTSYEQYF.

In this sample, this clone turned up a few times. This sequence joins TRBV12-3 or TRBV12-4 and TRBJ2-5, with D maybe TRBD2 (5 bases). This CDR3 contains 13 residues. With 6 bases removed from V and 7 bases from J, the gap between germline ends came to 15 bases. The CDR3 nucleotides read TGTGCCAGCAGGATAAAACTAGGCGGGACCCAGTACTTC. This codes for CASRIKLGGTQYF.

DNA of the CDR3: TGTGCCAGCAGCTTAAGTCTAGCGGGAGGAAGCACAGATACGCAGTATTTT. Amino acid sequence: CASSLSLAGGSTDTQYF. The V call is TRBV7-2, the J call TRBJ2-3; 11 bases align to TRBD2. This CDR3 is 17 amino acids long. Germline V lookup: CDR1 SGHTA, CDR2 FQGNSA. Trimming removed 2 bases from V and 0 bases from J; junction bases left unmatched: 4.

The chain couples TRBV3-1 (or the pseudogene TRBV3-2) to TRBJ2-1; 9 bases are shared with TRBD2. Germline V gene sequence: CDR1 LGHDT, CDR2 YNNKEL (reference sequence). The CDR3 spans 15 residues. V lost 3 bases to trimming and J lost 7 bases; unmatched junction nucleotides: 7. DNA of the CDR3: TGTGCCAGCAGCCAGCCGGGACTAGCAAGGAATGAGCAGTTCTTC. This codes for CASSQPGLARNEQFF.

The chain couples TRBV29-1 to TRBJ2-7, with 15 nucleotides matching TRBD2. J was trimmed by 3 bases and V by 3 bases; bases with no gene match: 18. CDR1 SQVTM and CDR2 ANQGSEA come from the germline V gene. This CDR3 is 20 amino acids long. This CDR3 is CSVEPEGTSGRKKDYYEQYF. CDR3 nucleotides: TGCAGCGTTGAGCCCGAAGGGACTAGCGGGAGGAAAAAAGATTACTACGAGCAGTACTTC.

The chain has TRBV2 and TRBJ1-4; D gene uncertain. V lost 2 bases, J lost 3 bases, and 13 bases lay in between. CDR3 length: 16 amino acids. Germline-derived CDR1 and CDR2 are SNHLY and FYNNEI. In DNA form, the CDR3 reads TGTGCCAGCAGTGAATATGGGCCAGTAGCTAATGAAAAACTGTTTTTT. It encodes CASSEYGPVANEKLFF.

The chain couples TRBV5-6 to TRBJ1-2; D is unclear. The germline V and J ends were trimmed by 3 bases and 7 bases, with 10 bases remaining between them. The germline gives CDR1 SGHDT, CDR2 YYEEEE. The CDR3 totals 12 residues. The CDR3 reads CASSYYRGGYTF. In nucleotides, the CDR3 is TGTGCCAGCAGCTATTATCGGGGTGGCTACACCTTC.

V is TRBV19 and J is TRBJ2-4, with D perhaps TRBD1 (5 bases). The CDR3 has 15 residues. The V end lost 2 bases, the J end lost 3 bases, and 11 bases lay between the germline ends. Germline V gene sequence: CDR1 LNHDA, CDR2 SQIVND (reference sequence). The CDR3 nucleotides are TGTGCCAGTAGTATACTGGGGCAGGACAAAAACATTCAGTACTTC. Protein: CASSILGQDKNIQYF.

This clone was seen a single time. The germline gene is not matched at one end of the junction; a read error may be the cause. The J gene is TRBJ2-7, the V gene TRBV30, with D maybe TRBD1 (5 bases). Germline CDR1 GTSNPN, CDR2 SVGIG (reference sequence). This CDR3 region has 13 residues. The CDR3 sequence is CAWRVQGVYEQYF. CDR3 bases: TGTGCCTGGCGTGTACAAGGGGTCTACGAGCAGTACTTC.